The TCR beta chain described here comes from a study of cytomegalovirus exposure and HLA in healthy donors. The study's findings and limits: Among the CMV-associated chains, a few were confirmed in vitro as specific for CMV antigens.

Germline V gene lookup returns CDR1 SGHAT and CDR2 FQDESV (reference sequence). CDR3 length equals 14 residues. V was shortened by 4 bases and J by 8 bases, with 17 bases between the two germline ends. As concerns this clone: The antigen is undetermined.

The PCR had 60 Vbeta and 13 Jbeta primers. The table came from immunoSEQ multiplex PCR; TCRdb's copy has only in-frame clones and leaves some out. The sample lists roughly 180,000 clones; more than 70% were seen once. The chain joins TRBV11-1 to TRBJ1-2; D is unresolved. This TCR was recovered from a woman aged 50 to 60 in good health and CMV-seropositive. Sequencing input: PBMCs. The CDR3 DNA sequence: TGTGCCAGCAGCTCCCTGGGAGGCTTGAGCGGCTACACCTTC. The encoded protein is CASSSLGGLSGYTF.